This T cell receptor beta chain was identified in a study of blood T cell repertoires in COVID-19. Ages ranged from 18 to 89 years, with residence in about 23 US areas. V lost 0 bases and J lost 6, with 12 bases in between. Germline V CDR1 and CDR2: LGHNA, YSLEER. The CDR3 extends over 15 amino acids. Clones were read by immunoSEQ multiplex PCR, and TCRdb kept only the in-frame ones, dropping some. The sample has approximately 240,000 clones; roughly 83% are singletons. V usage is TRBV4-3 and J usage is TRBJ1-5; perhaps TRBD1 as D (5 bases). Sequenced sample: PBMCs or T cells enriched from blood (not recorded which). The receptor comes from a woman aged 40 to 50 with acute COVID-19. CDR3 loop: CASSQDAGGAQPQHF. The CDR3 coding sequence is TGCGCCAGCAGCCAAGATGCGGGGGGAGCTCAGCCCCAGCATTTT.